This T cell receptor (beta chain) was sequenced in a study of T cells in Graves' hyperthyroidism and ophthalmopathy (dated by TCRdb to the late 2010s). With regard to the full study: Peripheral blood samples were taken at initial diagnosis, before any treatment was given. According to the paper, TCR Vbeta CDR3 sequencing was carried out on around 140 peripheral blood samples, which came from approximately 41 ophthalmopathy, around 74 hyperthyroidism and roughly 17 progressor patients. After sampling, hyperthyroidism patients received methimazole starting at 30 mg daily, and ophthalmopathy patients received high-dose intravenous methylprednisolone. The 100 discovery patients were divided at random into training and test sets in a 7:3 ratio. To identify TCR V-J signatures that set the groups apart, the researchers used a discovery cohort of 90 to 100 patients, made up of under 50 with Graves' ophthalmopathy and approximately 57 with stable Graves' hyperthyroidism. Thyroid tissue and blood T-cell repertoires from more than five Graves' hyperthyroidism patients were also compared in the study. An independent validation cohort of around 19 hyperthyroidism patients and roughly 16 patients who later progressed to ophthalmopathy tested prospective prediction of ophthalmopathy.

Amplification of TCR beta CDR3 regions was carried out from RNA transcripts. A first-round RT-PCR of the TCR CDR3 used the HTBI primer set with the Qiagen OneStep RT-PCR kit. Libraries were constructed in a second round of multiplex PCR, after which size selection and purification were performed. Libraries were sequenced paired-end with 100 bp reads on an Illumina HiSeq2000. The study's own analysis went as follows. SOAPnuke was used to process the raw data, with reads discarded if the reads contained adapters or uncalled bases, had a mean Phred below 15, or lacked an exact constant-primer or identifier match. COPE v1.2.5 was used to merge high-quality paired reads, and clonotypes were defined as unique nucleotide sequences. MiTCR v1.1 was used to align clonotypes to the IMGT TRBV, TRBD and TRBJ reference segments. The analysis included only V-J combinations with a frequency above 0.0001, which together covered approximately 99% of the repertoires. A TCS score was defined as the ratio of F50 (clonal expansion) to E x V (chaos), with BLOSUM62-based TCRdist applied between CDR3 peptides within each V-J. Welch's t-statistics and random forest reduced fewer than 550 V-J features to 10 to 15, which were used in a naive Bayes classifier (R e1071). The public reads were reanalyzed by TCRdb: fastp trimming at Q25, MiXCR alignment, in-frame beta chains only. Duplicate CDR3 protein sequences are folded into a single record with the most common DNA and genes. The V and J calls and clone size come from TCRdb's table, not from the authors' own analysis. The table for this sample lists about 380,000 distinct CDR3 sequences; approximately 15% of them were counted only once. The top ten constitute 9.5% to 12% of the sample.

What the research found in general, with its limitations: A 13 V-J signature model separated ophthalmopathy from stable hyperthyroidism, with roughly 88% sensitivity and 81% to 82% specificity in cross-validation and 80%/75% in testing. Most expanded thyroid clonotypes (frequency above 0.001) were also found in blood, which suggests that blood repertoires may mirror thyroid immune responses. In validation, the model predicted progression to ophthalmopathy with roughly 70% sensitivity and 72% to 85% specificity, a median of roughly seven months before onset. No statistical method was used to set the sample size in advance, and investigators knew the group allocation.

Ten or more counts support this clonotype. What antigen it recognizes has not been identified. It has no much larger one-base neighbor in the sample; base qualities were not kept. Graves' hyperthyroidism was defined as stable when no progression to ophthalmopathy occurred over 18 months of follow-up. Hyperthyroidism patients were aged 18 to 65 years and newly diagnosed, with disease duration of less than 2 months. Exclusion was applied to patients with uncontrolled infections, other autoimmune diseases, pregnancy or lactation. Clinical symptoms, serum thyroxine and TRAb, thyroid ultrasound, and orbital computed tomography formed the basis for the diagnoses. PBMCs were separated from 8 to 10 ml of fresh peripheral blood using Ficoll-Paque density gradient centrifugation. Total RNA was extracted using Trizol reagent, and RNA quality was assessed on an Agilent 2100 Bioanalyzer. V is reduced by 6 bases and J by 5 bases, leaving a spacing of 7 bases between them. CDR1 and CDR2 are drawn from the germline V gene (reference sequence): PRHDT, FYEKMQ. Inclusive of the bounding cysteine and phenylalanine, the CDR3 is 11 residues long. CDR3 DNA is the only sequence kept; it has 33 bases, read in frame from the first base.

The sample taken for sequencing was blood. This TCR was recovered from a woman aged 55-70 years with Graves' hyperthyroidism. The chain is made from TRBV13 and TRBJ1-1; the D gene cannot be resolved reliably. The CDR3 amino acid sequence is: CASSFKTEAFF. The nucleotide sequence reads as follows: TGTGCCAGCAGTTTTAAGACTGAAGCTTTCTTT. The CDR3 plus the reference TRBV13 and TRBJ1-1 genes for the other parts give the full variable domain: AAGVIQSPRHLIKEKRETATLKCYPIPRHDTVYWYQQGPGQDPQFLISFYEKMQSDKGSIPDRFSAQQFSDYHSELNMSSLELGDSALYFCASSFKTEAFFGQGTRLTVV.